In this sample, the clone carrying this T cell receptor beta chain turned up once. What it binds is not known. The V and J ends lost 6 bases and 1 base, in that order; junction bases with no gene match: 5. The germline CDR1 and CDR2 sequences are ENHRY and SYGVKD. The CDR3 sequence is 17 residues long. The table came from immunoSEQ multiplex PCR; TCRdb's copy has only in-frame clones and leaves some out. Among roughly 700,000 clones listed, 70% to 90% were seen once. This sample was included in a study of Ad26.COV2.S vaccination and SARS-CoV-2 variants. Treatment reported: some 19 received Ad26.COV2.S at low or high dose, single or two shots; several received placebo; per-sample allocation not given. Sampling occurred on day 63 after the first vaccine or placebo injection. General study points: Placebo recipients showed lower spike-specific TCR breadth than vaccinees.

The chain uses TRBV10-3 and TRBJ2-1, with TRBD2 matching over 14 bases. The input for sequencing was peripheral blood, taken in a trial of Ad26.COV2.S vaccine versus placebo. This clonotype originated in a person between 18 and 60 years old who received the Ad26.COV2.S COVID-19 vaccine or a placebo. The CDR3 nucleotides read TGTGCCATCAGGGATGGGACTAGCGGGAGTTCCTACAATGAGCAGTTCTTC. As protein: CAIRDGTSGSSYNEQFF.